This T cell receptor (beta chain) comes out of a study of T cell responses to AZD1222 COVID-19 vaccine. Across the study: Analysis merged second doses at about 4 or about 12 weeks. Study observations and caveats: Repertoires were obtained only post-peak T cell response. Reportedly, close to half of spike-specific TCRs are directed against unmutated variant regions. Two doses of AZD1222 preceded a rise in Spike-specific TCR breadth and depth.

Comment on this clone: No antigen is known for it.

Germline-derived CDR1 and CDR2 are LNHDA and SQIVND (reference sequence). The CDR3 contains 16 residues. V lost 1 base and J lost 0, with 12 bases in between. TCRdb's table, derived via immunoSEQ multiplex PCR, lists solely in-frame clones and lacks some. The table shows 100,000 or so clones, with around 86% occurring only once. Material: peripheral blood, obtained on day 0 of AZD1222 vaccination. V usage is TRBV19 and J usage is TRBJ1-1; D gene ambiguous. The source of this sequence is an adult in good health. CDR3 nucleotide sequence: TGTGCCAGTAGTATAGGTGGCACATTCATGAACACTGAAGCTTTCTTT. It translates to CASSIGGTFMNTEAFF.